This TCR beta chain was recovered during a study of blood T cells in healthy people across ages. Whole-study findings and limits: Strong correlation existed between TCR beta diversity and naive T cell percentage.

Isolated per sample were at least 7 million PBMCs. This clonotype occurred a few times. Its antigen is not identified. Germline CDR1 and CDR2: DFQATT and SNEGSKA (reference sequence). V trimming: 7 bases; J trimming: 8 bases; junction bases outside the gene matches: 2. The CDR3 is 12 amino acids. Sample-barcoded 5' priming and a J-beta primer mix drove a second PCR of roughly 6 to 12 cycles. Each of the samples gave a minimum of 2.5 million paired-end reads that contained CDR3. TCRdb recomputed calls from the 5' RACE reads with MiXCR, one row per CDR3 protein. In the table there are about 2 million distinct CDR3 sequences, roughly 50% of which are singletons.

The specimen was blood. The sequence was collected from a woman aged 40 to 50 in good health. This sequence joins TRBV20-1 and TRBJ2-1; 13 nucleotides align to TRBD2. Here the CDR3 reads CSGTSGGYEQFF. CDR3 bases: TGCAGTGGGACTAGCGGGGGCTATGAGCAGTTCTTC.